Shown below are 3 T cell receptor beta chains from a single sample sequenced in a study of cytomegalovirus exposure and HLA in healthy donors. Primers: 60 Vbeta forward and 13 Jbeta reverse. TCRdb's table, derived via immunoSEQ multiplex PCR, lists solely in-frame clones and lacks some. The repertoire consists of 85,000 to 100,000 clones, with about nine tenths occurring once and the leading ten covering 9% to 9.5%. Material for sequencing was PBMCs. These receptor sequences come from a man aged 30 to 45 in good health and CMV-seropositive.

The chain recombines TRBV30 with TRBJ2-2; D is perhaps TRBD2 (6 bases). Looked up from germline, CDR1 is GTSNPN and CDR2 is SVGIG (reference sequence). V lost 4 bases and J lost 7, with 16 bases in between. The CDR3 spans 14 residues. CDR3 DNA: TGTGCCTGGAACATAGCCCACGGGGGCGGGGAGCTGTTTTTT. This codes for CAWNIAHGGGELFF. Full variable domain (remainder filled in from reference TRBV30 and TRBJ2-2): SQTIHQWPATLVQPVGSPLSLECTVEGTSNPNLYWYRQAAGRGLQLLFYSVGIGQISSEVPQNLSASRPQDRQFILSSKKLLLSDSGFYLCAWNIAHGGGELFFGEGSRLTVL.

In nucleotides, the CDR3 is TGCGCCAGCAGCGCGGGTGAAATCACAGATACGCAGTATTTT. Translating gives CASSAGEITDTQYF. The rearrangement links TRBV5-1 to TRBJ2-3, with a weak D call TRBD2 (5 bases). Trimming cost V 4 bases and J 2 bases, with 11 bases left between them. The CDR3 is made up of 14 amino acids. Germline V gene sequence: CDR1 SGHRS, CDR2 YFSETQ.

V and J are TRBV7-2 and TRBJ2-2; 9 bases are a match to TRBD2. Germline loops: CDR1 SGHTA, CDR2 FQGNSA. V was pared by 7 bases and J by 3 bases, with 15 bases of the junction left unmatched. The CDR3 length is 18 residues. The CDR3 DNA reads as TGTGCCAGCACCCCGAGGGCGGGAGGGACCTTCGACACCGGGGAGCTGTTTTTT. This translates into CASTPRAGGTFDTGELFF.